Below, one TCR beta chain is given with its context. The authors' processing: Reference gene primer amplification gave nucleated cell count estimates. Sequencing was performed with immunoSEQ multiplex PCR; in TCRdb, only in-frame clones are kept and a portion is missing. Clonal size and the V and J genes are those of that table, whereas D and trimming came from the DNA. The data contain approximately 120,000 clones, around three quarters of them seen just once; the ten biggest clones take up 30% to 45%. Germline trimming cut 8 bases from V and 7 bases from J; bases unmatched to any gene: 2. CDR1 is MDHEN and CDR2 is SYDVKM in the germline V gene. There are 12 residues in the CDR3. The data are from a study of blood T cell repertoires in COVID-19. Across the whole study: The cDNA or gDNA used as material had been derived from T cells, B-cell-depleted T cells, or PBMCs.

The V call is TRBV28, the J call TRBJ1-4, with 9 bases aligning to TRBD1. The specimen sequenced was peripheral blood. The TCR sequence derives from a man aged 35 to 55 with active or convalescent COVID-19. In nucleotides, the CDR3 is TGTGCCAGCGGGACAGGGCCTGAAAAACTGTTTTTT. Amino acids: CASGTGPEKLFF.